This T cell receptor beta chain was identified in a study of patients and donors after allogeneic stem cell transplantation. At least ten counts were recorded for this clonotype. TCRdb redid the calling of the RT-PCR reads with MiXCR, one entry per CDR3 protein. The data contain some 960,000 distinct CDR3 sequences, under 20% of them seen just once; the ten biggest clones take up 5% to 6.5%. The ends lost 7 bases at V and 7 bases at J; junction bases unmatched: 4. The CDR3 has 14 amino acids. This sequence joins TRBV12-3 or TRBV12-4 and TRBJ2-1; 13 bases map to TRBD2. Material: blood, either unsorted or a sorted T cell fraction (not recorded which). This clonotype originated in a human donor who was either an allogeneic HSCT recipient or a stem cell or donor lymphocyte infusion donor (not recorded which). It is not recorded whose cells these are; they may come from a transplant donor. DNA for the CDR3: TGTGCCAGCACAACTAGCGGGGGGGCAAATGAGCAGTTCTTC. Translation gives CASTTSGGANEQFF.